This T cell receptor beta chain was identified in a study of untreated major depressive disorder. The V gene end was trimmed by 0 bases and the J gene end by 0 bases; junction bases not matched to a gene: 8. Germline V CDR1 and CDR2: LGHNA, YSLEER. The CDR3 contains 18 residues. Notes on the study in general: Sequencing showed nonsignificant TRBV25-01 and TRBV02-01 differences matching flow cytometry.

Concerning this clone: Its antigen is not identified.

The protocol was immunoSEQ multiplex PCR, while the TCRdb copy is restricted to in-frame clones and leaves out a portion. The sample consists of 20,000 to 25,000 clones, about 90% of them appearing once. The chain is built from TRBV4-3 and TRBJ2-3, with 8 bases lining up with TRBD2. This clonotype was obtained from a woman between 25 and 40 years old in good health. Sequences were obtained from CD4+ T cells from PBMCs. CDR3 residues: CASSQEWDGGASTDTQYF. DNA of the CDR3: TGCGCCAGCAGCCAAGAATGGGACGGGGGGGCAAGCACAGATACGCAGTATTTT.